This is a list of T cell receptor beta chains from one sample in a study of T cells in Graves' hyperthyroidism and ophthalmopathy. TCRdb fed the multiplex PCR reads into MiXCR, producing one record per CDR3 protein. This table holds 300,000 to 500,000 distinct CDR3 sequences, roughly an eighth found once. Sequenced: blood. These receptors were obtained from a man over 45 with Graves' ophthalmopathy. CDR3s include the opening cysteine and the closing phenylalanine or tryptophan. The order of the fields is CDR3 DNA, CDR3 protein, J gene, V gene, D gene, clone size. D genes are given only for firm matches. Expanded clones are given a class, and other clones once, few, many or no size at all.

CDR3nt: TGCGCCAGCAGCGATCCAGGACAGGGTACAACCTACGAGCAGTACTTC; CDR3aa: CASSDPGQGTTYEQYF; j_gene: TRBJ2-7; v_gene: TRBV5-1; d_gene: TRBD1; abundance: few
CDR3nt: TGCAGTGCATACGACAGGGGCACAACTAATGAAAAACTGTTTTTT; CDR3aa: CSAYDRGTTNEKLFF; j_gene: TRBJ1-4; v_gene: TRBV20-1; d_gene: TRBD1; abundance: many
CDR3nt: TGTGCCAGCATGGGACAGGGGGCGGGTGAAGCTTTCTTT; CDR3aa: CASMGQGAGEAFF; j_gene: TRBJ1-1; v_gene: TRBV2; d_gene: TRBD1; abundance: many
CDR3nt: TGTGCCAGCTCACCAAACCACATAGCGGGAGGGCTGGAGACCCAGTACTTC; CDR3aa: CASSPNHIAGGLETQYF; j_gene: TRBJ2-5; v_gene: TRBV18; d_gene: TRBD2; abundance: -
CDR3nt: TGTGCCAGCAGCGACGACGGACAAATTATGAACACTGAAGCTTTCTTT; CDR3aa: CASSDDGQIMNTEAFF; j_gene: TRBJ1-1; v_gene: TRBV2; d_gene: -; abundance: many
CDR3nt: TGTGCCAGCACCTCGGACAGCCCGGGGGGGGAGCTGTTTTTT; CDR3aa: CASTSDSPGGELFF; j_gene: TRBJ2-2; v_gene: TRBV2; d_gene: -; abundance: few
CDR3nt: TGTGCCACCAGTGATCTCGGGGAGGGTAATCAGCCCCAGCATTTT; CDR3aa: CATSDLGEGNQPQHF; j_gene: TRBJ1-5; v_gene: TRBV24-1; d_gene: -; abundance: -
CDR3nt: TGCAGCGTTGATGGGGTAGCGGGAAATCCAGACTCCTACGAGCAGTACTTC; CDR3aa: CSVDGVAGNPDSYEQYF; j_gene: TRBJ2-7; v_gene: TRBV29-1; d_gene: TRBD2; abundance: few
CDR3nt: TGCGCCAGCAGCTTGGGAGGGCGGACCCCTAACTATGGCTACACCTTC; CDR3aa: CASSLGGRTPNYGYTF; j_gene: TRBJ1-2; v_gene: TRBV5-1; d_gene: -; abundance: -
CDR3nt: TGTGCCAGCAGCGTAGCTCCGAGCTCCTACAATGAGCAGTTCTTC; CDR3aa: CASSVAPSSYNEQFF; j_gene: TRBJ2-1; v_gene: TRBV9; d_gene: -; abundance: many
CDR3nt: TGTGCCAGCAGACGGATGGATACGCAGTATTTT; CDR3aa: CASRRMDTQYF; j_gene: TRBJ2-3; v_gene: TRBV2; d_gene: -; abundance: many
CDR3nt: TGCAGTGCTAGAAGGCTCGTGGCAACCGTAGGCAATGAGCAGTTCTTC; CDR3aa: CSARRLVATVGNEQFF; j_gene: TRBJ2-1; v_gene: TRBV20-1; d_gene: -; abundance: many
CDR3nt: TGTGCCAGCAGCTTAGAGGTGACAGGGTCTACTAGTGAGCAGTTCTTC; CDR3aa: CASSLEVTGSTSEQFF; j_gene: TRBJ2-1; v_gene: TRBV11-1; d_gene: TRBD1; abundance: -
CDR3nt: TGTGCCAGCAGTGAAGCCTCTGGCCAGGGATCACAGAACACCGGGGAGCTGTTTTTT; CDR3aa: CASSEASGQGSQNTGELFF; j_gene: TRBJ2-2; v_gene: TRBV6-1; d_gene: -; abundance: many
CDR3nt: TGTGCCAGCAGTGAACAGGGGCGGAGGTACGAGCAGTACTTC; CDR3aa: CASSEQGRRYEQYF; j_gene: TRBJ2-7; v_gene: TRBV6-1; d_gene: -; abundance: -